The entry below gives a single TCR beta chain sequence along with its context. No antigen is known for it. No qualities accompany the bases; no much larger clone lies one base away. The source of the sample is a study of cytomegalovirus exposure and HLA in healthy donors (dated by TCRdb to about 2017). About the study as a whole: According to a later analysis, the 120 or so validation repertoires were produced on the same platform as the 666 repertoires of the first cohort. Along with the 666-subject first cohort, a separate validation cohort of over a hundred different subjects was used. The study aimed to test whether signatures of past pathogen exposure could be identified by cataloging public T cell receptors. The study combined high-throughput TCR immunosequencing, statistical association of individual TCRs with disease status, and machine learning to predict cytomegalovirus infection status.

The research as a whole found: The classifier was reported to diagnose cytomegalovirus status with high specificity and sensitivity in both the original and validation cohorts. The authors suggested that the approach could potentially be extended to other disease states and immunological phenotypes. In the study, around 150 TCR beta chains were listed as associated with cytomegalovirus. A later analysis found that TCRs clustered in the first cohort also tended to co-occur in the roughly 120 validation repertoires, with 94% of cluster scores above 0. The validation cohort had no HLA typing available for a later analysis, so co-occurrence within that cohort was assessed over all 120 or so repertoires. Across donors, most TCR sequences were observed very rarely, whereas some public TCRs were present in many individuals. A few of the identified cytomegalovirus-associated TCR beta chains were confirmed in vitro to be specific for cytomegalovirus antigens.

Library preparation used the immunoSEQ multiplex PCR assay. Per the original workflow: A statistical classification framework was built to diagnose cytomegalovirus status from the catalog of TCR beta chain sequences. TCRdb took over this immuneACCESS table, retaining in-frame rearrangements with V and J assigned. Such tables are incomplete; in checked studies, under half of the missing clones stem from an unresolved V gene, and the remainder is unexplained. Clonal size and the V and J genes are those of that table, whereas D and trimming came from the DNA. In all, the sample holds about 350,000 clones, and roughly nine tenths of those were seen once. More than 0.9% of the sample is taken by the ten largest. The donors belonged to the validation cohort of around 110 subjects, which was separate from the roughly 700-subject first cohort. The receptor was isolated from a woman aged 30 to 39 in good health and CMV-seropositive. Sample: PBMCs.

Here the CDR3 is given as CSVDGQGLHEQYF. The DNA sequence is TGCAGCGTTGACGGTCAGGGTCTCCACGAGCAGTACTTC. This receptor chain uses TRBV29-1 and TRBJ2-7; the D gene is perhaps TRBD1, from 5 matching bases. Trimming costs V 3 bases and J 5 bases, and their ends lie 14 bases apart. The CDR3 goes from the cysteine to the phenylalanine over 13 residues. The entry retains the CDR3 DNA only, 39 bases that are in frame from base 1. CDR1 and CDR2 are drawn from the germline V gene: SQVTM, ANQGSEA.